Presented here are 5 T cell receptor beta chains from one specimen sequenced in a study of beta chain features in type 1 diabetes. All of the isolated RNA was reverse transcribed, so expressed TCRB transcripts were sequenced. Data came from immunoSEQ multiplex PCR; TCRdb stores just in-frame clones and leaves some out. The top ten hold 0.028% of the sample, which has 240,000 or so clones, 20% seen once. Regarding the study as a whole: People with Type 1 diabetes carried modestly yet significantly shorter TCRB CDR3s in all four CD4+ subsets.

What these receptors recognize is not known. Sequenced material: naive CD4+ T cells from blood. Receptor source: a woman aged 40-49 years with type 1 diabetes.

The CDR3 protein is CASSELQGLSPLHF. CDR3 bases: TGTGCCAGCAGTGAACTCCAGGGTCTTTCACCCCTCCACTTT. V usage is TRBV2 and J usage is TRBJ1-6; D might be TRBD1 (5 bases). The CDR3 contains 14 residues. From germline, CDR1 is SNHLY and CDR2 FYNNEI. V was cut by 2 bases and J by 9 bases, with 11 bases left in between.

This clone has just a few counts. The chain uses TRBV27 and TRBJ2-1; TRBD2 matches 7 bases. V shed 5 bases, J shed 9 bases, and the junction held 7 bases outside the gene matches. The CDR3 is 13 amino acids. CDR1 is MNHEY and CDR2 is SMNVEV in the germline V gene (reference sequence). CDR3 amino acids: CASSIPLASEQFF. The CDR3 DNA sequence: TGTGCCAGCAGTATCCCACTAGCGTCTGAGCAGTTCTTC.

Only a few counts were recorded for this clone. This chain links TRBV19 with TRBJ2-2, with D tentatively TRBD1 (6 bases). This CDR3 spans 16 amino acids. The germline V and J ends were trimmed by 6 bases and 4 bases, with 18 bases remaining between them. The V gene's germline CDR1 is LNHDA and CDR2 SQIVND (reference sequence). CDR3 region: CASSLHKLDSTGELFF. DNA for the CDR3: TGTGCCAGTAGCCTACACAAGCTGGACAGCACCGGGGAGCTGTTTTTT.

This clone came up a few times. V gene TRBV4-3 combines with J gene TRBJ1-5, with a weak D call TRBD1 (5 bases). Germline V gene lookup returns CDR1 LGHNA and CDR2 YSLEER. The ends were cut back, 3 bases at V and 4 bases at J, with 13 bases in the middle. The CDR3 contains 15 residues. CDR3 sequence (DNA): TGCGCCAGCAGCCAGGGGCTGGGCTTTAATCAGCCCCAGCATTTT. Protein product: CASSQGLGFNQPQHF.

This clone appeared a few times. This rearrangement joins TRBV7-2 to TRBJ2-3; D is perhaps TRBD2 (5 bases). Deletions cut 5 bases from V and 5 bases from J, with 17 bases between. The CDR3 is 15 amino acids. Germline loops: CDR1 SGHTA, CDR2 FQGNSA. CDR3 DNA: TGTGCCAGCAGCCGATCCGGGCTTGGAGGAGATACGCAGTATTTT. Protein product: CASSRSGLGGDTQYF. The whole variable domain, remainder taken from reference TRBV7-2 and TRBJ2-3, is GAGVSQSPSNKVTEKGKDVELRCDPISGHTALYWYRQSLGQGLEFLIYFQGNSAPDKSGLPSDRFSAERTGGSVSTLTIQRTQQEDSAVYLCASSRSGLGGDTQYFGPGTRLTVL.